The 21 T cell receptor beta chains given below trace back to one sample, sequenced in a study of blood T cell repertoires in COVID-19. Here immunoSEQ multiplex PCR was the method, and the copy in TCRdb shows in-frame clones only, minus some. The repertoire holds around 200,000 clones, with roughly four fifths as singletons. Sequencing was performed on peripheral blood. These receptors all come from a human donor in a cohort sampled during active COVID-19.

The genes are TRBV10-1 and TRBJ2-3; D is ambiguous. Germline loops: CDR1 WNHNN, CDR2 SYGVQD (reference sequence). This CDR3 comprises 15 residues. V lost 4 bases and J 1 base, leaving 12 bases between the germline ends. CDR3 nucleotides: TGCGCCAGCAGTGGAGTGGAGATCGGCACAGATACGCAGTATTTT. It codes for CASSGVEIGTDTQYF.

V gene TRBV28 combines with J gene TRBJ1-1; 8 bases fit TRBD1. V lost 5 bases and J lost 1; bases outside the gene matches: 24. CDR3 length: 21 amino acids. Germline V gene sequence: CDR1 MDHEN, CDR2 SYDVKM. CDR3 nucleotide sequence: TGTGCCAGCAGTCCCCCTCCGGGACAGGTTAAATGGAGGGAAGGGAACACTGAAGCTTTCTTT. Amino acids: CASSPPPGQVKWREGNTEAFF.

This chain connects TRBV9 to TRBJ2-2; TRBD1 agrees at 7 bases. V lost 4 bases, J lost 2 bases, and 8 bases stayed unmatched. Germline V gene lookup returns CDR1 SGDLS and CDR2 YYNGEE. CDR3 length: 16 residues. CDR3 in DNA: TGTGCCAGCAGCAAGACAGGGACCATTAACACCGGGGAGCTGTTTTTT. Its protein is CASSKTGTINTGELFF.

The gene calls are TRBV14 and TRBJ1-2, with 7 bases fitting TRBD1. V gave up 4 bases and J gave up 5 bases; unmatched junction bases: 25. The CDR3 has 20 amino acids. Germline V CDR1 and CDR2: SGHDN, FVKESK. CDR3 nucleotides: TGTGCCAGCAGCCCGGTTGGACAGGAAGTTTTCCCGAGTGGGGATTATGGCTACACCTTC. Translation gives CASSPVGQEVFPSGDYGYTF.

The chain combines TRBV30 with TRBJ1-3; D gene ambiguous. The CDR3 totals 15 residues. V gave up 2 bases and J gave up 1 base, with 12 bases separating them. The germline V gene encodes CDR1 GTSNPN and CDR2 SVGIG (reference sequence). In nucleotides, the CDR3 is TGTGCCTGGAGTTCCCGGGGATGGTCTGGAAACACCATATATTTT. It translates to CAWSSRGWSGNTIYF.

The chain has TRBV4-1 and TRBJ1-2; 8 positions agree with TRBD1. The CDR3 consists of 14 residues. Losses at the gene ends were 2 bases for V and 9 bases for J; bases not matched to a gene: 8. Germline V gives CDR1 MGHRA, CDR2 YSYEKL. The CDR3 sequence is CASSQNGQGRRYTF. CDR3 nucleotides: TGCGCCAGCAGCCAAAACGGACAGGGTAGGCGCTACACCTTC.

This chain links TRBV18 with TRBJ2-3; 7 bases match TRBD1. Germline lookup yields CDR1 KGHSH and CDR2 LQKENI. The J segment lost 4 bases and the V segment lost 6 bases, leaving 4 bases of the junction unmatched. The CDR3 sequence is 13 residues long. This chain's CDR3 is CASSRQGADTQYF. The CDR3 nucleotides read TGTGCCAGCTCGCGACAGGGTGCAGATACGCAGTATTTT.

The chain recombines TRBV5-4 with TRBJ2-4, with a tentative D call TRBD2 (5 bases). There are 16 residues in the CDR3. Germline CDR1 reads SGHNT; CDR2 reads YYREEE (reference sequence). The V and J ends lost 6 bases and 1 base respectively, with 17 bases between them. CDR3 in DNA: TGTGCCAGCACCCCCGACAAGGGAGCGGCCAAAAACATTCAGTACTTC. Amino acids: CASTPDKGAAKNIQYF.

The CDR3 here is CASSLTHRDEQPQHF. The CDR3 nucleotides are TGTGCCAGTAGTCTAACCCACAGGGACGAACAGCCCCAGCATTTT. J is TRBJ1-5 and V is TRBV19, with D perhaps TRBD1 (6 bases). V was trimmed by 5 bases and J by 7 bases, leaving 18 bases between them. Germline assignment: CDR1 LNHDA and CDR2 SQIVND (reference sequence). The CDR3 totals 15 residues.

The gene calls are TRBV5-5 and TRBJ1-5; the D is unclear. Trimming cost V 0 bases and J 5 bases, with 6 bases left between them. Germline V CDR1 and CDR2: SGHKS, YYEKEE (reference sequence). The CDR3 sequence is 13 residues long. As DNA, the CDR3 is TGTGCCAGCAGCTTGGCCCCGGATCAGCCCCAGCATTTT. Encoded protein: CASSLAPDQPQHF.

The V and J genes are TRBV2 and TRBJ2-1; a weak D match, TRBD2 (6 bases). The V gene lost 1 base and the J gene lost 8 bases, with 9 bases spanning the gap. The CDR3 has 13 residues. Germline CDR1 is SNHLY and CDR2 is FYNNEI. The CDR3 DNA follows: TGTGCCAGCAGTGAAGGACTAGAGGATGAGCAGTTCTTC. The encoded protein is CASSEGLEDEQFF.

The chain employs TRBV2 and TRBJ2-7; maybe TRBD1 (6 bases). The CDR3 covers 14 residues. Per the germline V gene, CDR1 is SNHLY and CDR2 is FYNNEI. Deletions cut 4 bases from V and 9 bases from J, with 19 bases between. CDR3 nucleotides: TGTGCCAGCAGTGGTGGACAGTTTGATCAAGGGCAGTACTTC. As protein: CASSGGQFDQGQYF.

The chain recombines TRBV27 with TRBJ2-2; no definite D call. V lost 5 bases to trimming and J lost 4 bases, with 8 bases between them. The CDR3 runs 13 residues. CDR1 is MNHEY and CDR2 is SMNVEV in the germline V gene (reference sequence). The CDR3 DNA follows: TGTGCCAGCAGTGAACTACTCACCGGGGAGCTGTTTTTT. Protein sequence: CASSELLTGELFF.

The chain has TRBV18 and TRBJ2-5; perhaps TRBD2 as D (7 bases). The CDR3 runs to 15 residues. The germline gives CDR1 KGHSH, CDR2 LQKENI. The V end was cut by 2 bases, the J end by 4 bases, with 14 bases between. The CDR3 spells CASSPVGGRGETQYF. The DNA for the CDR3 is TGTGCCAGCTCACCAGTCGGGGGGCGCGGAGAGACCCAGTACTTC. Drawing the rest from reference TRBV18 and TRBJ2-5, the complete variable domain is NAGVMQNPRHLVRRRGQEARLRCSPMKGHSHVYWYRQLPEEGLKFMVYLQKENIIDESGMPKERFSAEFPKEGPSILRIQQVVRGDSAAYFCASSPVGGRGETQYFGPGTRLLVL.

This clone showed up just once. The chain links TRBV7-6 to TRBJ2-7, with 9 bases matching TRBD1. V dropped 6 bases and J dropped 4; count of bases not matched to a gene: 10. CDR1 SGHVS and CDR2 FNYEAQ come from the germline V gene. The CDR3 runs to 15 residues. The DNA of the CDR3 is TGTGCCAGCAGTCCGGGACAGGGAAGTCGTTACGAGCAGTACTTC. It encodes CASSPGQGSRYEQYF.

The CDR3 DNA reads TGTGCCAGTAGTGAAGCTGGGACAGTGAAAGGAAACACCATATATTTT. Translated, it gives CASSEAGTVKGNTIYF. This rearrangement joins TRBV19 to TRBJ1-3; 7 nucleotides agree with TRBD1. The CDR3 spans 16 residues. V lost 5 bases, J lost 4 bases, and 11 bases stayed unmatched. The germline V gene encodes CDR1 LNHDA and CDR2 SQIVND (reference sequence).

This clone occurred a few times. J is TRBJ2-1 and V is TRBV5-6; TRBD2 aligns across 7 bases. This CDR3 region has 14 residues. Germline-derived CDR1 and CDR2 are SGHDT and YYEEEE. The ends lost 4 bases at V and 3 bases at J; junction bases unmatched: 4. This chain's CDR3 is CASSPGTIYNEQFF. CDR3 bases: TGTGCCAGCAGCCCCGGGACTATCTACAATGAGCAGTTCTTC.

The gene calls are TRBV18 and TRBJ2-7; 7 bases line up with TRBD1. CDR3 length equals 14 residues. The V gene end was trimmed by 3 bases and the J gene end by 3 bases; junction bases not matched to a gene: 5. Germline values: CDR1 KGHSH, CDR2 LQKENI. The CDR3 here is CASSPYRDSYEQYF. The CDR3 DNA sequence: TGTGCCAGCTCACCTTACCGGGACAGCTACGAGCAGTACTTC.

The rearrangement joins TRBV6-6 to TRBJ2-1; TRBD1 matches at 7 bases. The CDR3 runs to 17 residues. With V trimmed by 5 bases and J by 5 bases, 15 bases remained unmatched. Germline CDR1 is MNHNY and CDR2 is SVGAGI (reference sequence). The CDR3 loop reads CASSHPAGGSPHNEQFF. CDR3 nucleotides: TGTGCCAGCAGTCACCCGGCAGGGGGTTCACCCCACAATGAGCAGTTCTTC.

This clone was observed once. Additional DNA sequences in this sample encode the identical CDR3. The V and J genes are TRBV19 and TRBJ1-1, with 7 bases identical to TRBD1. The germline V gene has CDR1 LNHDA and CDR2 SQIVND (reference sequence). Trimming at V came to 1 base and at J to 0 bases, leaving 2 bases not matched to a gene. This CDR3 is 15 amino acids long. The CDR3 nucleotides read TGTGCCAGTAGTATAGGACAGGGCCTGAACACTGAAGCTTTCTTT. Translation: CASSIGQGLNTEAFF.

This rearrangement joins TRBV6-6 to TRBJ1-1, with 8 positions matching TRBD1. The germline CDR1 and CDR2 sequences are MNHNY and SVGAGI (reference sequence). The CDR3 is 12 amino acids. With V trimmed by 7 bases and J by 4 bases, 2 bases remained unmatched. CDR3 sequence reads: CASNTGGTEAFF. CDR3 nucleotide sequence: TGTGCCAGCAATACAGGGGGCACTGAAGCTTTCTTT.